Given below is one T cell receptor beta chain in context. Its antigen is not yet known. No base qualities exist here, and no much larger clone lies one base off it. Library preparation used the immunoSEQ multiplex PCR assay. The multiplex PCR relied on a mix of 60 forward primers for TCR Vbeta segments and 13 reverse primers for TCR Jbeta segments. Amplification of the CDR3 region of rearranged TCR beta genes was performed with a multiplex PCR assay on genomic DNA. On the Illumina HiSeq System, the amplified TCR beta libraries were sequenced as 87-base-pair reads. On the study's bioinformatics: In a later analysis, tens of millions of unique TCR beta chains were counted across the roughly 670 repertoires, and roughly 11 million of these chains were shared by at least two donors. A nearest-neighbor algorithm error-corrected the raw reads and collapsed the reads into unique sequences, merging closely related sequences to remove PCR and sequencing errors. To assign V, D and J gene segments, CDR3 sequences were aligned to IMGT reference sequences. Each retained sequence needed at least a six-nucleotide match to both a V gene segment and a J gene segment. Rearrangements were called productive when the CDR3 lacked stop codons and stayed in frame with V and J; all others were non-productive. Following IMGT convention, CDR3 was defined as the stretch from the second conserved V-encoded cysteine to the conserved J-encoded phenylalanine. The earlier analysis of roughly 590 of the donors excluded sequences that lacked an unambiguous match to a single V gene segment. In an earlier analysis of approximately 560 of the donors, a V segment was called functional when productive rearrangements were above 56.7%, and segregating when the standard deviation between donors exceeded 5%. A statistical classification framework was developed to diagnose cytomegalovirus status using the catalog of TCR beta chain sequences. In a later analysis, TCR nucleotide sequences were compared against IMGT/GENE-DB human TR gene sequences so that V and J genes could be assigned. Using the TCRdist pipeline, a later analysis assigned CDR3 sequences along with most-parsimonious VDJ recombination scenarios. In a later analysis, every TCR beta chain was defined by the combination of its CDR3 amino acid sequence and its V-gene family, and reads without a unique V-gene family were dropped. To address suspected cross-contamination and a sequencing artifact, a later analysis removed 550 to 750 highly shared, low-generation-probability nucleotide sequences. In a later analysis, a clonal expansion index was calculated for each public chain from normalized within-repertoire ranks of inferred template counts. In a later analysis, generation probabilities were computed using a VDJ recombination model fitted to out-of-frame rearrangements, and the results were checked against IGoR. Hypergeometric tests were used in a later analysis to score TCR-TCR, TCR-HLA and TCR-CMV co-occurrence, with a repertoire-size bias correction applied to the TCR pairs. In a later analysis, false discovery rates were estimated by permuting HLA or CMV assignments 20 times. In a later analysis, co-occurring TCRs were grouped with DBSCAN, and TCRdist sequence similarity was added when clustering was performed within HLA-allele-positive subsets. Repertoires with fewer than 30,000 or more than 120,000 public chains were left out of co-occurrence clustering, as were four to six repertoires with anomalous nucleotide sharing. TCRdb holds this immuneACCESS table with in-frame rearrangements only. Some clones are missing; in checked studies, unresolved V genes explain under half, and the rest has no known cause. V and J calls and clone size come straight from that table; D and trimming were deduced from the DNA. This sample gives about 160,000 clones in total; 70% to 90% of them show up just once. The ten largest account for around 0.93% of the sample.

Including cysteine and phenylalanine, the CDR3 has 11 amino acids. Only the CDR3 region is kept as DNA, spanning 33 bases read in frame from base 1. From the germline V gene, CDR1 is MDHEN and CDR2 is SYDVKM. The trim is 10 bases for V and 9 bases for J, with a gap of 12 bases between the germline ends. These data come from a study of cytomegalovirus exposure and HLA in healthy donors (dated by TCRdb to about 2017). Background for the entire study: An earlier analysis of some 500 of the donors reported 250 to 300 Gb of sequence data and 117 million unique TCR beta sequences from about 179 million T cells. Around 320 gigabases of sequencing data and tens of millions of unique TCR sequences were included in an early release covering 550 to 650 HLA-typed donors. Of the approximately 400 genotyped donors, about 80% fell in the genetic ancestry cluster associated with self-reported Caucasian donors. The study aimed to test whether cataloging public T cell receptors could reveal signatures of past pathogen exposure. The T cell repertoires of 666 subjects were profiled by immunosequencing and related to cytomegalovirus serostatus. A separate validation cohort of approximately 130 different subjects was used in addition to the roughly 700-subject first cohort. The study combined high-throughput TCR immunosequencing, statistical association of individual TCRs with disease status, and machine learning to predict cytomegalovirus infection status. A later analysis re-analyzed previously published TCR beta repertoires from several hundred donors and added high-resolution HLA genotyping to study TCR occurrence patterns. In the later analysis, no new phenotypic data were used to find candidate immune exposures; instead, reliance was placed on TCR beta sequences and their occurrence across donors. To decide whether each TCR beta V gene segment behaved as functional or pseudogenic, an earlier analysis of nearly 600 of the donors relied on high-throughput TCR beta sequencing. Donor age, sex, ethnicity and CMV serostatus were compiled together with the repertoire data. Genome-wide SNP genotypes for about 65% of the 666 donors were used in a later genetic analysis, which treated that subset as a discovery cohort. All discovery cohort repertoires had been generated using a single sequencing platform. Class I and class II HLA loci were covered by the typing at four-digit resolution. Typing coverage differed by locus: A, B, C, DRB1 and DQB1 were typed in about 629-630 donors, DQA1 in about 500, DPA1 in roughly 590, and DPB1 in 450 to 490. Five DR-DQ haplotypes were treated as single units for association and clustering because of strong linkage in the cohort. On average, roughly 250,000 unique TCR beta nucleotide sequences were sequenced per donor among 398 genotyped donors of the cohort, with roughly 18% of those sequences being non-productive. Overall study results and their limits: Specific HLA alleles were associated with 15,000 to 20,000 TCR beta sequences at a false discovery rate of 0.05 in a later analysis. Most CMV-associated TCR beta chains appeared to be HLA-restricted in a later analysis, and the HLA associations seemed to be driven largely by CMV exposure. In the study, around 150 TCR beta chains were listed as associated with cytomegalovirus. A further reported finding was that TCR beta sequences accurately predicted the HLA-A and HLA-B alleles for most subjects in the first cohort. The classifier was reported to diagnose cytomegalovirus status with high specificity and sensitivity in both the original and validation cohorts. This cohort had only TCR beta chains sequenced, and the lack of alpha or paired-chain data limited which features could be detected. In a later genetic analysis, fewer N-insertions in productive TCRs were reported among donors in an Asian-associated ancestry cluster than the roughly 700-donor mean. A later genetic analysis associated a missense DCLRE1C variant with V-gene and J-gene trimming of TCR beta chains, and an independent cohort replicated the association. A few of the identified cytomegalovirus-associated TCR beta chains were confirmed in vitro to be specific for cytomegalovirus antigens. A cluster of highly shared sequence variants was judged likely to be a technical artifact of the sequencing pipeline. Linkage disequilibrium might explain the correlated functional status among segregating V segments, but an unknown experimental factor could not be ruled out. Several of the top co-occurrence clusters appeared to be linked to parvovirus B19, influenza, CMV and Epstein-Barr virus, according to a later analysis. Broadly in line with IMGT annotations, most TCR beta V segments showed up in productive rearrangements about 90% or about 30% of the time in an earlier analysis of several hundred of the donors. Compared with equally common non-associated chains, HLA-associated TCR beta chains in a later analysis were more clonally expanded and had lower generation probabilities. In a later analysis, TCR association rates were found to vary across HLA loci, with the most associated TCRs seen for DRB1 alleles and the fewest for HLA-C alleles. Because some donors lacked HLA typing at each locus, the association tests relied only on the typed subset. Some IMGT-functional V segments, including TRBV6-2 and TRBV6-3, could not be distinguished by the 87-base-pair reads and were therefore excluded. Immune exposure information for the cohort was limited to CMV serostatus. The authors suggested that the approach could potentially be generalized to other disease states and immunological phenotypes. Strong co-occurrence of HLA alleles, especially DR and DQ, made assigning TCR associations to individual alleles difficult. Sequencing depth was assumed to be roughly uniform across donors in the presence/absence analyses, though that assumption may not hold. Approximately 16 rarely observed V segments, including chromosome 9 orphons, were excluded from the earlier analysis of approximately 500 of the donors because counts were too low. Most TCR sequences were seen in very few donors, while some public TCRs were found in many individuals.

The cohort was made up of about 610 healthy bone marrow donors. At the time of sampling, all cohort members were nominally healthy, though unrecorded immune exposures were likely present. The donor tested CMV seronegative, placing the donor among the 350 to 400 seronegative members of the cohort. Each donor provided a peripheral blood sample, and peripheral blood mononuclear cells were used for TCR beta sequencing. The Qiagen DNeasy Blood Extraction Kit was used to extract genomic DNA from the blood cell samples. The sequence is built from TRBV28 and TRBJ2-2; tentative D gene TRBD1, with 5 bases matching. The sample taken for sequencing was PBMCs. The sequence derives from a woman aged 25 to 39 in good health and CMV-seronegative. This receptor carries the CDR3 CATSLGRELFF. The base sequence is TGTGCCACCTCCCTGGGGCGGGAGCTGTTTTTT.